This TCR beta chain stems from a study of T-cell memory formation after mild COVID-19. MiXCR, run by TCRdb on the 5' RACE reads, gives a single entry per CDR3 protein. The data show approximately 170,000 distinct CDR3 sequences, 10% to 15% seen once. CDR3 length: 15 residues. Germline CDR1 and CDR2: LGHNA and YSLEER. The J segment lost 4 bases and the V segment lost 3 bases, leaving 5 bases of the junction unmatched. The gene calls are TRBV4-3 and TRBJ2-5; 10 bases are shared with TRBD2. The sample consisted of PBMCs or a T cell subset sorted from them (not recorded which). The TCR was taken from a man aged 18 to 30 who had mild COVID-19 (a few samples of this study predate the infection). Cell type and time point are not known. The CDR3 sequence: CASSQQAGGRETQYF. As DNA, the CDR3 is TGCGCCAGCAGCCAGCAAGCGGGGGGGCGAGAGACCCAGTACTTC.